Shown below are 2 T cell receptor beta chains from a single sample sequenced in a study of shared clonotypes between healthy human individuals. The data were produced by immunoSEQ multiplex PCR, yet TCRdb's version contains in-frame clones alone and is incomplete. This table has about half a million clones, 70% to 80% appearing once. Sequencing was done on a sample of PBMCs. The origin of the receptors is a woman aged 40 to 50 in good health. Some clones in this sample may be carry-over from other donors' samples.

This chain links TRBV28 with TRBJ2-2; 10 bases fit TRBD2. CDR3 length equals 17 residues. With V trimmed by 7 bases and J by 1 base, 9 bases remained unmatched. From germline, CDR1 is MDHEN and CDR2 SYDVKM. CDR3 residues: CASILSGRTMNTGELFF. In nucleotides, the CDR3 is TGTGCCAGCATCCTTAGCGGGAGGACCATGAACACCGGGGAGCTGTTTTTT.

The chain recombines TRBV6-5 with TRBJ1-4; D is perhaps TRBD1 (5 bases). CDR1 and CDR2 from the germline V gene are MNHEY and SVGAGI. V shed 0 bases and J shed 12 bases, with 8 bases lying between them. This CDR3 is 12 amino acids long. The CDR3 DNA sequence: TGTGCCAGCAGTTACTCCCAGGGCGAACTGTTTTTT. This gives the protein CASSYSQGELFF.